This T cell receptor beta chain is from a study of T cells in tuberculosis. Study-wide findings and caveats: Smaller alpha distances in active tuberculosis partly reflected shorter CDR3-alpha lengths.

This CDR3 comprises 14 residues. Per germline, CDR1 SGDLS and CDR2 YYNGEE. The V gene lost 0 bases and the J gene lost 3 bases, with 10 bases spanning the gap. TCRdb's copy holds only in-frame clones and misses some; the assay was immunoSEQ multiplex PCR. The repertoire has 25,000 to 35,000 clones, nearly 90% of them found once; the top ten carry roughly 5%. Time point indicated: new active TB diagnosis, blood taken before or within 7 days of starting treatment. A remark on this clone: Its antigen is currently unknown. The same CDR3 can be traced to other DNA sequences in this sample.

The starting material was PBMCs, obtained at tuberculosis diagnosis. The rearrangement links TRBV9 to TRBJ2-7; possible D gene TRBD2, 5 bases. This TCR came from an adult with tuberculosis. CDR3 sequence reads: CASSVAYGGYEQYF. Here the CDR3 DNA reads TGTGCCAGCAGCGTAGCCTACGGAGGCTACGAGCAGTACTTC.